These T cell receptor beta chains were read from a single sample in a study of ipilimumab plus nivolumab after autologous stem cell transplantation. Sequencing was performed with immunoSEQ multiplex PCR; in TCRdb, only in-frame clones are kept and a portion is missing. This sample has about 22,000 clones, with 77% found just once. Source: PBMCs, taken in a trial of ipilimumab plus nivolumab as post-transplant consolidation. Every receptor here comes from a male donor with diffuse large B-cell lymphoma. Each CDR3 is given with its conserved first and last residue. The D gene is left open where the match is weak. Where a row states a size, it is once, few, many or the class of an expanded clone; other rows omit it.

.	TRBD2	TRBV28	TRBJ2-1	TGTGCCAGCAGCGGGGGGGCCGTCGCCTACAATGAGCAGTTCTTC	CASSGGAVAYNEQFF
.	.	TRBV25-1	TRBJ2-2	TGTGCCAGCAGTGAATATGGCACCGGGGAGCTGTTTTTT	CASSEYGTGELFF
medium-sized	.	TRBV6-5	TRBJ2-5	TGTGCCAGCAGTTACTCTACGGGGACACGACAAGAGACCCAGTACTTC	CASSYSTGTRQETQYF
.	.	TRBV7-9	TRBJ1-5	TGTGCCAGCAGCTTTAAAGGTCAGCCCCAGCATTTT	CASSFKGQPQHF
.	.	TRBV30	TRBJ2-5	TGTGCCTGGAGCCTGGACGGGATACAAGAGACCCAGTACTTC	CAWSLDGIQETQYF
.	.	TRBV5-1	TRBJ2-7	TGCGCCAGCAGCTTGCTGGGAAATGGCTACGAGCAGTACTTC	CASSLLGNGYEQYF
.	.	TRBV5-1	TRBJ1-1	TGCGCCAGCAGCATCCAGGGTGGTTTCGACACTGAAGCTTTCTTT	CASSIQGGFDTEAFF
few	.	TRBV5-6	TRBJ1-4	TGTGCCAGCAGCTTGAGGACAGCAACTAATGAAAAACTGTTTTTT	CASSLRTATNEKLFF
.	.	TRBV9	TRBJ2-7	TGTGCCAGCAGCAGTGGCCGGGGCTACGAGCAGTACTTC	CASSSGRGYEQYF
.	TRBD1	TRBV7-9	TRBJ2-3	TGTGCCAGCAGTTCAGCCAGGGGGCCCCGCACAGATACGCAGTATTTT	CASSSARGPRTDTQYF
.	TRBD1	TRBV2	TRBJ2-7	TGTGCCAGCACGGGGACAGCCTCCTACGAGCAGTACTTC	CASTGTASYEQYF
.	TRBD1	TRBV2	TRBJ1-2	TGTGCCAGCAGGATGGGGGACAGGGCCTATGGCTACACCTTC	CASRMGDRAYGYTF
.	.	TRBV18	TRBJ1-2	TGTGCCAGCTCACCACCGGGAGACAGCTATGGCTACACCTTC	CASSPPGDSYGYTF
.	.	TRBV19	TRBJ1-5	TGTGCCAGTAGTAGGGGGGCCGGGGCCCCGGACTTCTATAGCAATCAGCCCCAGCATTTT	CASSRGAGAPDFYSNQPQHF
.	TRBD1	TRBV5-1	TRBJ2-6	TGCGCCAGCAGCTTGCAGGCCGGGACAGGGGCTGGGGCCAACGTCCTGACTTTC	CASSLQAGTGAGANVLTF
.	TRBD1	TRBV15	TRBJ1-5	TGTGCCACCAGCAGGGGGACAGGGAGTGGTCAGCCCCAGCATTTT	CATSRGTGSGQPQHF
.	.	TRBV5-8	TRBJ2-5	TGTGCCAGCAGCTTGGTCTCTTTGGTGTTTACAGAAGAGACCCAGTACTTC	CASSLVSLVFTEETQYF
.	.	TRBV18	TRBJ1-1	TGTGCCAGCTCACCACATGATGGTGATACTGAAGCTTTCTTT	CASSPHDGDTEAFF
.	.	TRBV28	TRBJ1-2	TGTGCCAGCAGTTATCAAACTAACTATGGCTACACCTTC	CASSYQTNYGYTF
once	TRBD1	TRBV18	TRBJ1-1	TGTGCCAGCTCACCACGGGAGCGGCAGGGGGGAAGGGACACTGAAGCTTTCTTT	CASSPRERQGGRDTEAFF
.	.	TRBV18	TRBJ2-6	TGTGCCAGCTCAGAAAGTTCTGGGGCCAACGTCCTGACTTTC	CASSESSGANVLTF
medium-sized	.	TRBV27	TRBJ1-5	TGTGCCAGCAGTCCCCAGGAGTCCAATCAGCCCCAGCATTTT	CASSPQESNQPQHF
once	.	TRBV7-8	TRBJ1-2	TGTGCCAGCAGCTCCCCCGGGGAGGAACCTCTGTATGGCTACACCTTC	CASSSPGEEPLYGYTF
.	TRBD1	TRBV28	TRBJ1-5	TGTGCCAGCAGGCCCGACAGGGAGGGCAATCAGCCCCAGCATTTT	CASRPDREGNQPQHF
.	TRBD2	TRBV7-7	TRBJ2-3	TGTGCTAGCAGTCCGACTAGCGGGGTACCAGATACGCAGTATTTT	CASSPTSGVPDTQYF
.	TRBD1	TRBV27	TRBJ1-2	TGTGCCAGCAGTTCTACAAGACAGGGGGGGAACTATGGCTACACCTTC	CASSSTRQGGNYGYTF
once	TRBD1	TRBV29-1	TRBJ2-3	TGCAGCGTCGAACAGGGGGCGGGAGATACGCAGTATTTT	CSVEQGAGDTQYF
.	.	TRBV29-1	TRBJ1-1	TGCAGCGTTGTTGGGAACACTGAAGCTTTCTTT	CSVVGNTEAFF
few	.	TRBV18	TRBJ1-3	TGTGCCAGCTCCCAAACGCGGACTGTCGGCTCTGGAAACACCATATATTTT	CASSQTRTVGSGNTIYF
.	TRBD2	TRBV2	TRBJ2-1	TGTGCCAGCACCGGGAGGGGGGGCCAATACAATGAGCAGTTCTTC	CASTGRGGQYNEQFF
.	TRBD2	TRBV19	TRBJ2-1	TGTGCCAGTACCGCCTCCATTAGCGGGGGTAGCTCCTACAATGAGCAGTTCTTC	CASTASISGGSSYNEQFF
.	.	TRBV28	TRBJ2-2	TGTGCCAGCATCTCGAACACCGGGGAGCTGTTTTTT	CASISNTGELFF
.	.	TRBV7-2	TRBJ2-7	TGTGCCAGCAGCCCCGGTCGGGGAGAAACCTACGAGCAGTACTTC	CASSPGRGETYEQYF
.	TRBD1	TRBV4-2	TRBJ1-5	TGTGCCAGCAGCCCTCCGGGACAGGGGACGCCCCAGCATTTT	CASSPPGQGTPQHF
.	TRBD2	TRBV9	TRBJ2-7	TGTGCCAGCAGCACCGGGACTAGCGGTAACGAGCAGTACTTC	CASSTGTSGNEQYF
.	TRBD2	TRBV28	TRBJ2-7	TGTGCCAGCAGCCGACGGGGGGTCGGCTCCTACGAGCAGTACTTC	CASSRRGVGSYEQYF
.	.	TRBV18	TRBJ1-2	TGTGCCAGCTCACTCCTAAAGACTAACTATGGCTACACCTTC	CASSLLKTNYGYTF
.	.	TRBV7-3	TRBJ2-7	TGTGCCAGCAGCCACCGAACCACGGAGCAGTACTTC	CASSHRTTEQYF
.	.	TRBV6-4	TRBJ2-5	TGTGCCAGCAGTGTAGGTGGGGAGACCCAGTACTTC	CASSVGGETQYF
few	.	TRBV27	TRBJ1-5	TGTGCCAGCAGTTCTTACGCCGGGGGGGAGGGGATTTTT	CASSSYAGGEGIF
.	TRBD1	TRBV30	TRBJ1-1	TGTGCCTGGAGTGTACTCCGGACAGGTATGAAGGACACTGAAGCTTTCTTT	CAWSVLRTGMKDTEAFF
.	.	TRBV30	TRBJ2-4	TGTGCCTGGAGTGTACGAGGTCCGGGGGCGGCCAAAAACATTCAGTACTTC	CAWSVRGPGAAKNIQYF
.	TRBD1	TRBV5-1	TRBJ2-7	TGCGCCAGCATCCTCCTGAGGGGGCTTCAGTCCGAGCAGTACTTC	CASILLRGLQSEQYF
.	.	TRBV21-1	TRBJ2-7	TGTGCCAGCAGCACGGGGGGAACCTACGAGCAGTACTTC	CASSTGGTYEQYF
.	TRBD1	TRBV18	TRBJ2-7	TGTGCCAGCTCACCACCGGGGGGACAGGGTGCCTACGAGCAGTACTTC	CASSPPGGQGAYEQYF
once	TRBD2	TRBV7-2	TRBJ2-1	TGTGCCAGCAGCCCCCTAGCGGGGAGCTACAATGAGCAGTTCTTC	CASSPLAGSYNEQFF
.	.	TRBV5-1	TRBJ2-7	TGCGCCAGCAGCTTAGAACCTATGATCTACGAGCAGTACTTC	CASSLEPMIYEQYF
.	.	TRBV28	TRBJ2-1	TGTGCCAGCGGATCGGAGGGGGGACTAAACAATGAGCAGTTCTTC	CASGSEGGLNNEQFF
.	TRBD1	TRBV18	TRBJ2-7	TGTGCCAGCTCACCACTTTTCCCGGGACAGGGCCACGAGCAGTACTTC	CASSPLFPGQGHEQYF
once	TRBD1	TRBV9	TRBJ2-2	TGTGCCAGCAGCGTAGCGTCAGGGGGCGGATACACCGGGGAGCTGTTTTTT	CASSVASGGGYTGELFF
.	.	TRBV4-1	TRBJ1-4	TGCGCCAGCAGCCAGTCAGGGGTTTCTAATGAAAAACTGTTTTTT	CASSQSGVSNEKLFF
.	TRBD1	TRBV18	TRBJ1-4	TGTGCCAGCTCACCCGGACAGGGAACGAATGAAAAACTGTTTTTT	CASSPGQGTNEKLFF
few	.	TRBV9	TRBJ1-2	TGTGCCAGCAGCGTAGGGGGGCCGGGAGGCTACACCTTC	CASSVGGPGGYTF
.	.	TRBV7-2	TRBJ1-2	TGTGCCAGCAGCTCCTACGGGCTTGGTTCTGGCTACACCTTC	CASSSYGLGSGYTF
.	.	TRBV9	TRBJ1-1	TGTGCCAGCAGCCCGTCTATGCGGGCGGGCGCTTTCTTT	CASSPSMRAGAFF
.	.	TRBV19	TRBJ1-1	TGTGCCAGTACCGTACGCCCCGCTGGGACTGAAGCTTTCTTT	CASTVRPAGTEAFF
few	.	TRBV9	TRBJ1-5	TGTGCCAGCAGCGTAAATTGGAATCAGCCCCAGCATTTT	CASSVNWNQPQHF
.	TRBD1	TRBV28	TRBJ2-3	TGTGCCAGCAGTTCTCCCCGGGACAGGGGCTCAGATACGCAGTATTTT	CASSSPRDRGSDTQYF
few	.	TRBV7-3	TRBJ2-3	TGTGCCAGCAGCTCTACGGCGGATACGCAGTATTTT	CASSSTADTQYF
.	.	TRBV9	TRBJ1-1	TGTGCCAGCAGCCGAAGGGGGACTGAAGCTTTCTTT	CASSRRGTEAFF